This TCR beta chain originates from a study of blood T cell repertoires in COVID-19. About the research overall: Specimens from acute and convalescent COVID-19 originated in the United States, Italy and Spain. The analysed material was cDNA or gDNA that came from T cells, B-cell-depleted T cells, or PBMCs.

Trimming took 3 bases from V and 7 from J, leaving 10 bases between them. The CDR3 has 13 amino acids. In the source study's methods: Nucleated cell counts were estimated from reference gene primer amplification. Method: immunoSEQ multiplex PCR; TCRdb's copy keeps in-frame clones and lacks some. V, J and clone size derive from that table, while D and trimming were established from the DNA sequence. The repertoire holds 130,000 to 150,000 clones, with over 80% as singletons. What was sequenced was peripheral blood. The chain links TRBV12-3 or TRBV12-4 to TRBJ2-4; D gene uncertain. This receptor was taken from a woman between 45 and 60 years old with acute or convalescent COVID-19. DNA of the CDR3: TGTGCCAGCAGTTTGAATGCGAACAACATTCAGTACTTC. It translates to CASSLNANNIQYF.